One sample yielded the 14 T cell receptor beta chains listed below, sequenced in a study of shared clonotypes between healthy human individuals. Here immunoSEQ multiplex PCR was the method, and the copy in TCRdb shows in-frame clones only, minus some. The repertoire includes around 1.1 million clones, 70% to 80% of them detected once, and roughly 0.62% sits in the top ten. Sequencing input: memory CD4+ T cells from PBMCs. Subset described: CD45RA-negative fraction. The receptors here all came from a man aged 18 to 29 in good health. Some clones in this sample may be carry-over from other donors' samples.

The J gene is TRBJ2-7, the V gene TRBV4-1; 7 positions agree with TRBD2. Trimming cost V 2 bases and J 2 bases; bases outside gene matches: 6. Germline-derived CDR1 and CDR2 are MGHRA and YSYEKL. The CDR3 runs to 15 residues. The DNA of the CDR3 is TGCGCCAGCAGCCAAAGAGCAGCGGGAACCTACGAGCAGTACTTC. Translated, it gives CASSQRAAGTYEQYF.

This clone was observed a single time. The chain carries TRBV10-3 and TRBJ2-1, with D perhaps TRBD2 (6 bases). Germline V gene lookup returns CDR1 ENHRY and CDR2 SYGVKD. V gave up 11 bases and J gave up 4 bases, with 15 bases separating them. The length of the CDR3 is 13 residues. Written as DNA, the CDR3 is TGTGCCTCCCGGGGCGGGGTTTACAATGAGCAGTTCTTC. Its translation: CASRGGVYNEQFF.

This clone has only a few counts. The V gene is TRBV6-1, the J gene TRBJ2-3; the D gene is possibly TRBD2 (6 bases). CDR3 length: 14 amino acids. Germline CDR1 and CDR2: MNHNS and SASEGT. V lost 5 bases and J 6 bases, leaving 15 bases between the germline ends. The CDR3 sequence: CASSYNPREDTQYF. CDR3 nucleotides: TGTGCCAGCAGTTATAATCCCCGGGAGGATACGCAGTATTTT.

This chain links TRBV2 with TRBJ1-2; 7 bases are shared with TRBD1. This CDR3 is 14 amino acids long. The germline V gene has CDR1 SNHLY and CDR2 FYNNEI. Losses at the gene ends were 6 bases for V and 4 bases for J; bases not matched to a gene: 8. The CDR3 reads CASSAQGMVYGYTF. CDR3 DNA sequence: TGTGCCAGCAGCGCACAGGGGATGGTCTATGGCTACACCTTC.

This clone was observed at least ten times. The sample contains more than one DNA sequence encoding this CDR3. The genes are TRBV11-2 and TRBJ2-2; D is uncertain. V was cut by 3 bases and J by 5 bases, with 4 bases left in between. The CDR3 has 12 residues. Germline CDR1 and CDR2: SGHAT and FQNNGV. The CDR3 spells CASSFGTGELFF. CDR3 coding DNA: TGTGCCAGCAGCTTCGGGACCGGGGAGCTGTTTTTT.

This clone was seen many times. The rearrangement joins TRBV11-2 to TRBJ1-1; possible D gene TRBD1, 5 bases. V lost 3 bases and J 2 bases, leaving 10 bases between the germline ends. The V gene's germline CDR1 is SGHAT and CDR2 FQNNGV. The CDR3 is 14 residues long. The CDR3 DNA sequence: TGTGCCAGCAGCTTCCCCGGGGCTAACACTGAAGCTTTCTTT. This codes for CASSFPGANTEAFF.

The chain uses TRBV19 and TRBJ2-3, with no clear D. In germline, CDR1 is LNHDA, CDR2 SQIVND (reference sequence). The CDR3 has 14 amino acids. The V gene lost 5 bases and the J gene lost 4 bases, with 13 bases spanning the gap. The CDR3 loop reads CASSPNSLPDTQYF. For the CDR3, the DNA is TGTGCCAGTAGTCCCAATTCACTCCCAGATACGCAGTATTTT.

This chain uses TRBV29-1 with TRBJ1-2, with 12 bases matching TRBD1. Trimming removed 6 bases from V and 4 bases from J; junction bases left unmatched: 6. CDR1 is SQVTM and CDR2 is ANQGSEA in the germline V gene. This CDR3 is 14 amino acids long. The CDR3 DNA reads as TGCAGCGTGGGACAGGGGGCGAACGGCTATGGCTACACCTTC. Translated, it gives CSVGQGANGYGYTF.

V usage is TRBV12-5 and J usage is TRBJ2-1; the D call may be TRBD1 or TRBD2 (5 bases each). CDR1 and CDR2 (germline): LGHNT, FRNRAP. V lost 0 bases, J lost 9 bases, and 30 bases lay in between. The CDR3 totals 20 residues. CDR3 in DNA: TGTGCTAGTGGTTTGGTACCCAGGTGGGAAACCGGGACGGAAAGGGGTGAGCAGTTCTTC. It codes for CASGLVPRWETGTERGEQFF.

The chain combines TRBV20-1 with TRBJ1-4; 7 positions agree with TRBD1. The germline V gene has CDR1 DFQATT and CDR2 SNEGSKA (reference sequence). This CDR3 comprises 11 residues. The CDR3 loop reads CGQGANEKLFF. CDR3 nucleotide sequence: TGCGGGCAGGGGGCTAATGAAAAACTGTTTTTT.

The chain uses TRBV19 and TRBJ1-1, with 8 bases fitting TRBD1. The CDR3 spans 14 residues. The germline V gene has CDR1 LNHDA and CDR2 SQIVND (reference sequence). V trimming: 5 bases; J trimming: 4 bases; junction bases outside the gene matches: 6. In nucleotides, the CDR3 is TGTGCCAGTAGTCAAGAACAGGGGGGCACTGAAGCTTTCTTT. As protein: CASSQEQGGTEAFF.

This clone appeared many times. V is TRBV6-1 and J is TRBJ1-5; D remains ambiguous. V lost 2 bases, J lost 7 bases, and 9 bases lay in between. Germline-derived CDR1 and CDR2 are MNHNS and SASEGT. The CDR3 spans 13 residues. CDR3 sequence reads: CASSEPRYQPQHF. The CDR3 DNA reads as TGTGCCAGCAGTGAACCGCGATACCAGCCCCAGCATTTT.

V usage is TRBV28 and J usage is TRBJ1-1; possibly TRBD1 for D (5 bases). CDR3 length equals 16 residues. Germline lookup yields CDR1 MDHEN and CDR2 SYDVKM. V gave up 4 bases and J gave up 1 base, with 16 bases separating them. Here the CDR3 DNA reads TGTGCCAGCAGTTCCCCTTGGGGGACGGCGAACACTGAAGCTTTCTTT. Amino acids: CASSSPWGTANTEAFF. Together with reference TRBV28 and TRBJ1-1, the CDR3 gives the full variable domain: DVKVTQSSRYLVKRTGEKVFLECVQDMDHENMFWYRQDPGLGLRLIYFSYDVKMKEKGDIPEGYSVSREKKERFSLILESASTNQTSMYLCASSSPWGTANTEAFFGQGTRLTVV.

This clone has just a few counts. V is TRBV11-2 and J is TRBJ2-3; 14 bases are shared with TRBD2. Germline CDR1 SGHAT, CDR2 FQNNGV. The J segment lost 0 bases and the V segment lost 6 bases, leaving 8 bases of the junction unmatched. The CDR3 has 18 residues. Here the CDR3 reads CASSRGLAGVPSTDTQYF. The CDR3 DNA sequence: TGTGCCAGCAGTAGGGGACTAGCGGGAGTCCCTAGCACAGATACGCAGTATTTT.